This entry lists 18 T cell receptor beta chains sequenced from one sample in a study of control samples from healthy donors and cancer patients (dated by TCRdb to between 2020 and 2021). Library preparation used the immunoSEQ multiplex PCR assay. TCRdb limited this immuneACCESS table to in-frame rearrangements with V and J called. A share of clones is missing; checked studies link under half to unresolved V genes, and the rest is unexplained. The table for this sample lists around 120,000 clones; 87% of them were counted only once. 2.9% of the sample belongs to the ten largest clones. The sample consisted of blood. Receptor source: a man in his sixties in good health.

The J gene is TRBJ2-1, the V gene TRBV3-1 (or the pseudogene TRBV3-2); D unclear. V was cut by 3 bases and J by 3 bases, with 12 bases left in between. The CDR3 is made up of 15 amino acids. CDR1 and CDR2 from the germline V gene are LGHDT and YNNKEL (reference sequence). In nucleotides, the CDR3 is TGTGCCAGCAGCCAGGAGTTTGTCCTCTACAATGAGCAGTTCTTC. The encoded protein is CASSQEFVLYNEQFF.

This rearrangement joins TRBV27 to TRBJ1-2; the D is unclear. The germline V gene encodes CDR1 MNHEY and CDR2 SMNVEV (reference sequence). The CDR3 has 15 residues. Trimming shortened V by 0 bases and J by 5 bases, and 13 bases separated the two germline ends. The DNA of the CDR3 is TGTGCCAGCAGTTTATCGTCCAGCCCGGGATATGGCTACACCTTC. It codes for CASSLSSSPGYGYTF.

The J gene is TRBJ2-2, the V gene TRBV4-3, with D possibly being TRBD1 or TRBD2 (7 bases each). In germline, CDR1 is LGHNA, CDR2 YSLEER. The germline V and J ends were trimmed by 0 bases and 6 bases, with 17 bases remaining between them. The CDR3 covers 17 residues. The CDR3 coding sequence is TGCGCCAGCAGCCAAGAGATAGGGAGGGGGCTCGCCGGGGAGCTGTTTTTT. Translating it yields CASSQEIGRGLAGELFF.

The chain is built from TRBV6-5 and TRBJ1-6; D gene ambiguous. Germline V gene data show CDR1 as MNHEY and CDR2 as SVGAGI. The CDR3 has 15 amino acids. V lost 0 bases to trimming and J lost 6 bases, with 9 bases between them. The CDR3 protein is CASSYSRDVNSPLHF. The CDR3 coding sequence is TGTGCCAGCAGTTACTCGCGTGATGTTAATTCACCCCTCCACTTT.

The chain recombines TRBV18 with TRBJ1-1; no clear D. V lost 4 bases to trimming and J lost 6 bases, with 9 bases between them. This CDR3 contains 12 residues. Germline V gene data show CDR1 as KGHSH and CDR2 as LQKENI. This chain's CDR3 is CASSLSGAEAFF. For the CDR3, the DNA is TGTGCCAGCTCACTCAGCGGGGCTGAAGCTTTCTTT. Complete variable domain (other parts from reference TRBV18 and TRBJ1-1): NAGVMQNPRHLVRRRGQEARLRCSPMKGHSHVYWYRQLPEEGLKFMVYLQKENIIDESGMPKERFSAEFPKEGPSILRIQQVVRGDSAAYFCASSLSGAEAFFGQGTRLTVV.

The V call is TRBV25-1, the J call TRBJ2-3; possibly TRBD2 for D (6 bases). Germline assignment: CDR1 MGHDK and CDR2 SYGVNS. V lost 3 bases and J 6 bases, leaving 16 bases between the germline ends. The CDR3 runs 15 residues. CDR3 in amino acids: CASSDAGLRRDTQYF. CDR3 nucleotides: TGTGCCAGCAGTGACGCGGGGTTGAGGAGGGATACGCAGTATTTT.

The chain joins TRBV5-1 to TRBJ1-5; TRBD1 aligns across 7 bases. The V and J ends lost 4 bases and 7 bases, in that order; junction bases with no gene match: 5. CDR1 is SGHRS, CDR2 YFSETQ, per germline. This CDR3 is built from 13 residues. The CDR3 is CASSTQQGQPQHF. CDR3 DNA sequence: TGCGCCAGCAGCACACAACAGGGGCAGCCCCAGCATTTT.

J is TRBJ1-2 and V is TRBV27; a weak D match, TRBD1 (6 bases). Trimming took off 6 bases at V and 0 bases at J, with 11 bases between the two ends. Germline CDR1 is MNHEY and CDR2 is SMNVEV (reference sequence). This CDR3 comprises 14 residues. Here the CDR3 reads CASRPGTTNYGYTF. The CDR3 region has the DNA TGTGCCAGCAGACCCGGGACAACTAACTATGGCTACACCTTC.

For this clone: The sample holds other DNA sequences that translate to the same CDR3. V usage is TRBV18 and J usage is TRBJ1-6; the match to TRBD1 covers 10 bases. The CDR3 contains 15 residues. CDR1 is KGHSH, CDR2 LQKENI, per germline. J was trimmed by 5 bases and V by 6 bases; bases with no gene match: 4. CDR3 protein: CASSTGTGDNSPLHF. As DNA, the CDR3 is TGTGCCAGCTCGACCGGGACAGGGGATAATTCACCCCTCCACTTT.

This chain's CDR3 is CASSQGTANTGELFF. The CDR3 DNA reads as TGTGCCAGCTCACAGGGGACAGCGAACACCGGGGAGCTGTTTTTT. This chain connects TRBV18 to TRBJ2-2, with 7 bases aligning to TRBD1. In germline, CDR1 is KGHSH, CDR2 LQKENI. The V and J ends lost 4 bases and 0 bases, in that order; junction bases with no gene match: 2. The CDR3 has 15 amino acids.

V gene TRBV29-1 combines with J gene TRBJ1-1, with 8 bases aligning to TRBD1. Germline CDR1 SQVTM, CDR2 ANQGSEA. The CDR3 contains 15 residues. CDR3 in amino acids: CTAGEQGALNTEAFF. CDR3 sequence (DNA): TGCACCGCGGGGGAGCAGGGGGCCCTGAACACTGAAGCTTTCTTT.

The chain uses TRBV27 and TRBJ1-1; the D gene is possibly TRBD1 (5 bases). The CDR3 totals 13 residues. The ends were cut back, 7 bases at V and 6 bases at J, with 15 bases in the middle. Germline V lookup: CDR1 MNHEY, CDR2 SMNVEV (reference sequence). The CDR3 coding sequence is TGTGCCAGCATGGGGCAGGGATCGCCTGAAGCTTTCTTT. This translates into CASMGQGSPEAFF.

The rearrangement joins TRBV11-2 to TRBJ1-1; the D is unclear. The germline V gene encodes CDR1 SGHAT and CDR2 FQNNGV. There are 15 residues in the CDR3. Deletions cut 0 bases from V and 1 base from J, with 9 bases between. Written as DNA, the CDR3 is TGTGCCAGCAGCTTAGACGCGTTTAGGAACACTGAAGCTTTCTTT. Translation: CASSLDAFRNTEAFF.

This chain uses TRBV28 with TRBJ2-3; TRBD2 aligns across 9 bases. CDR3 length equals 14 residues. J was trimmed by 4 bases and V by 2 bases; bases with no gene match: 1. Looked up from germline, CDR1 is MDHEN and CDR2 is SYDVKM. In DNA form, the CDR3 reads TGTGCCAGCAGTTTAGCGGGGGGGCCAGATACGCAGTATTTT. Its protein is CASSLAGGPDTQYF.

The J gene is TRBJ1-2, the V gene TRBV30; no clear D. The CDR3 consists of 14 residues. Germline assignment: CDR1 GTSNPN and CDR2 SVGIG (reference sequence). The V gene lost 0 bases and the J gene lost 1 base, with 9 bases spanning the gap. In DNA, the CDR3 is TGTGCCTGGAGTGTCTTGGACGGTAACTATGGCTACACCTTC. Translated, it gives CAWSVLDGNYGYTF.

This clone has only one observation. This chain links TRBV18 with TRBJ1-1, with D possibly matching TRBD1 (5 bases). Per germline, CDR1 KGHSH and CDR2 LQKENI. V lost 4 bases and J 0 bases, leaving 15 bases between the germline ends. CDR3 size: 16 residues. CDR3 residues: CASSRPEQVVNTEAFF. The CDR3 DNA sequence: TGTGCCAGCTCACGACCGGAACAGGTCGTGAACACTGAAGCTTTCTTT.

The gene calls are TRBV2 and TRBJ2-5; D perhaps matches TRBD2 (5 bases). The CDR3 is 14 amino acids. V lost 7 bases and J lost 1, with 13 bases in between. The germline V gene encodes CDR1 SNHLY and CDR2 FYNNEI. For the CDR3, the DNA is TGTGCCAGCATAGAGCCTAGCTTCCAAGAGACCCAGTACTTC. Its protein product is CASIEPSFQETQYF. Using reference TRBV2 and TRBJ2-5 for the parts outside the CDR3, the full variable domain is EPEVTQTPSHQVTQMGQEVILRCVPISNHLYFYWYRQILGQKVEFLVSFYNNEISEKSEIFDDQFSVERPDGSNFTLKIRSTKLEDSAMYFCASIEPSFQETQYFGPGTRLLVL.

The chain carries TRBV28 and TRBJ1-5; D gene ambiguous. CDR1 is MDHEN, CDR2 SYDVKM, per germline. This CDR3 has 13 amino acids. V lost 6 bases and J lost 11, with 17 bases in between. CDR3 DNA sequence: TGTGCCAGCAGCTCAGTTCCAGGAGTTGCCCAGCATTTT. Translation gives CASSSVPGVAQHF.